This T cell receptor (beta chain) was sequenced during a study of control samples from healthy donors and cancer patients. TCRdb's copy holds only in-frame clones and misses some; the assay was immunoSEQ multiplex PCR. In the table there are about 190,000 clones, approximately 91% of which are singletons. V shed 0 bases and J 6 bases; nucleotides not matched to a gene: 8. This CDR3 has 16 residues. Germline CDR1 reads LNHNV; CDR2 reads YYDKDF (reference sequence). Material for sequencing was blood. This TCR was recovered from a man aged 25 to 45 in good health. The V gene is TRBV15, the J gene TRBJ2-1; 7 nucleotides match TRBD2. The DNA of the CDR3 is TGTGCCACCAGCAGAGAATACGCGGGGGAAGGCAATGAGCAGTTCTTC. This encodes CATSREYAGEGNEQFF.